These 22 T cell receptor beta chains came from one sample sequenced in a study of CD8+ T cells in alopecia areata. Following extraction, RNA underwent reverse transcription to cDNA, which served as the sequencing template. Libraries were prepared by immunoSEQ multiplex PCR; TCRdb keeps only in-frame clonotypes and omits some of them. In the table there are some 120,000 clones, around 50% of which are singletons. Sequenced material: CD4+ T cells sorted from blood, taken at week 0. The receptor set was obtained from a human donor with alopecia areata.

This rearrangement joins TRBV30 to TRBJ2-2; TRBD1 might be the D (5 bases). Trimming removed 0 bases at V and 4 bases at J, with 9 bases between. The CDR3 loop spans 14 amino acids. CDR1 is GTSNPN and CDR2 is SVGIG in the germline V gene (reference sequence). CDR3: CAWSVVQGTGELFF. The CDR3 nucleotides read TGTGCCTGGAGTGTAGTTCAGGGCACCGGGGAGCTGTTTTTT.

The chain joins TRBV9 to TRBJ2-1; a possible D gene is TRBD1 (6 bases). The CDR3 is made up of 15 amino acids. Between the trimmed V and J ends, which lost 4 bases and 5 bases, there was a span of 16 bases. In germline, CDR1 is SGDLS, CDR2 YYNGEE. The CDR3 sequence is CASSSNRETNNEQFF. For the CDR3, the DNA is TGTGCCAGCAGCTCAAACAGGGAAACAAACAATGAGCAGTTCTTC.

The V and J genes are TRBV7-9 and TRBJ1-2; D call uncertain. The CDR3 sequence is 12 residues long. Germline V lookup: CDR1 SEHNR, CDR2 FQNEAQ (reference sequence). V was shortened by 5 bases and J by 0 bases, with 4 bases between the two germline ends. The CDR3 protein is CASSPSNYGYTF. The CDR3, as DNA: TGTGCCAGCAGCCCCTCTAACTATGGCTACACCTTC. The entire variable domain, with the rest obtained from reference TRBV7-9 and TRBJ1-2, is as follows: DTGVSQNPRHKITKRGQNVTFRCDPISEHNRLYWYRQTLGQGPEFLTYFQNEAQLEKSRLLSDRFSAERPKGSFSTLEIQRTEQGDSAMYLCASSPSNYGYTFGSGTRLTVV.

As concerns this clone: Other DNA sequences in this sample translate to the same CDR3. This sequence joins TRBV11-2 and TRBJ1-1; no definite D call. In germline, CDR1 is SGHAT, CDR2 FQNNGV. Trimming removed 1 base from V and 0 bases from J, with 6 bases in between. This CDR3 contains 14 residues. The CDR3 DNA sequence: TGTGCCAGCAGCTTAGGTGAAGTGAACACTGAAGCTTTCTTT. This codes for CASSLGEVNTEAFF.

This sequence joins TRBV5-1 and TRBJ2-5, with 13 bases lining up with TRBD2. CDR3 length: 16 amino acids. V dropped 0 bases and J dropped 5; count of bases not matched to a gene: 4. Germline CDR1 and CDR2: SGHRS and YFSETQ. For the CDR3, the DNA is TGCGCCAGCAGCTTGGAGACTAGCGGGAGGTTGGAGACCCAGTACTTC. It yields the protein CASSLETSGRLETQYF. The full variable domain, in which reference TRBV5-1 and TRBJ2-5 provide the parts outside the CDR3, is KAGVTQTPRYLIKTRGQQVTLSCSPISGHRSVSWYQQTPGQGLQFLFEYFSETQRNKGNFPGRFSGRQFSNSRSEMNVSTLELGDSALYLCASSLETSGRLETQYFGPGTRLLVL.

The gene calls are TRBV11-2 and TRBJ2-7; D gene unclear. Trimming removed 2 bases from V and 0 bases from J, with 11 bases in between. The CDR3 runs 15 residues. The germline V gene encodes CDR1 SGHAT and CDR2 FQNNGV. CDR3 bases: TGTGCCAGCAGCTTAAATAGTGTCAGCTCCTACGAGCAGTACTTC. Protein: CASSLNSVSSYEQYF. Drawing the rest from reference TRBV11-2 and TRBJ2-7, the complete variable domain is EAGVAQSPRYKIIEKRQSVAFWCNPISGHATLYWYQQILGQGPKLLIQFQNNGVVDDSQLPKDRFSAERLKGVDSTLKIQPAKLEDSAVYLCASSLNSVSSYEQYFGPGTRLTVT.

This clone was seen a few times. The rearrangement uses TRBV7-9 and TRBJ1-1; 9 nucleotides agree with TRBD1. Germline CDR1 reads SEHNR; CDR2 reads FQNEAQ (reference sequence). V trimming: 6 bases; J trimming: 4 bases; junction bases outside the gene matches: 6. The CDR3 runs 14 residues. The CDR3 bases are TGTGCCAGCAGTTCCGGGACAGGGACCACTGAAGCTTTCTTT. Translated: CASSSGTGTTEAFF.

The chain has TRBV28 and TRBJ2-7; no definite D call. This CDR3 contains 15 residues. Germline V gene lookup returns CDR1 MDHEN and CDR2 SYDVKM. Trimming removed 5 bases at V and 1 base at J, with 15 bases between. CDR3 nucleotides: TGTGCCAGCAGTCTCCCCCGGGCTCGATCCTACGAGCAGTACTTC. Translated: CASSLPRARSYEQYF.

This chain joins TRBV7-3 and TRBJ2-4; 7 bases line up with TRBD1. The V segment lost 4 bases and the J segment 8 bases; nucleotides outside the gene matches: 14. The CDR3 contains 16 residues. CDR1 and CDR2 from the germline V gene are SGHTA and FQGTGA. CDR3 residues: CASSSGTESVKDIQYF. The CDR3 DNA follows: TGTGCCAGCAGCTCCGGGACAGAAAGCGTTAAAGACATTCAGTACTTC.

The genes are TRBV5-1 and TRBJ2-7; 12 bases fit TRBD2. Per the germline V gene, CDR1 is SGHRS and CDR2 is YFSETQ. Trimming took 0 bases from V and 4 from J; bases not matched to a gene: 2. This CDR3 region has 15 residues. The CDR3 DNA sequence: TGCGCCAGCAGCTTGGACGGGACTAGCGGGTACGAGCAGTACTTC. Residues: CASSLDGTSGYEQYF. Variable domain in full (rest from reference TRBV5-1 and TRBJ2-7): KAGVTQTPRYLIKTRGQQVTLSCSPISGHRSVSWYQQTPGQGLQFLFEYFSETQRNKGNFPGRFSGRQFSNSRSEMNVSTLELGDSALYLCASSLDGTSGYEQYFGPGTRLTVT.

This CDR3 is CASSSQDYSYEQYF. CDR3 nucleotides: TGCGCCAGCAGCTCACAGGACTACTCCTACGAGCAGTACTTC. V is TRBV5-1 and J is TRBJ2-7; the D gene is possibly TRBD2 (6 bases). V shed 3 bases and J shed 0 bases, with 10 bases lying between them. This CDR3 is built from 14 residues. Germline CDR1 is SGHRS and CDR2 is YFSETQ.

The J gene is TRBJ1-4, the V gene TRBV25-1; D perhaps matches TRBD1 (6 bases). Germline V lookup: CDR1 MGHDK, CDR2 SYGVNS. V lost 3 bases and J 5 bases, leaving 13 bases between the germline ends. The CDR3 is made up of 15 amino acids. This chain's CDR3 is CASSDLQGRNEKLFF. Written as DNA, the CDR3 is TGTGCCAGCAGTGACCTCCAGGGGAGGAATGAAAAACTGTTTTTT.

At least ten counts were recorded for this clone. This chain joins TRBV2 and TRBJ1-2, with 7 bases that match TRBD1. The V segment lost 6 bases and the J segment 7 bases; nucleotides outside the gene matches: 8. This CDR3 contains 13 residues. CDR1 and CDR2 from the germline V gene are SNHLY and FYNNEI. The CDR3 reads CASRRQGRIGYTF. In DNA form, the CDR3 reads TGTGCCAGCAGAAGACAGGGAAGGATTGGCTACACCTTC.

This chain joins TRBV19 and TRBJ2-7; D perhaps matches TRBD1 (6 bases). The CDR3 loop spans 13 amino acids. In germline, CDR1 is LNHDA, CDR2 SQIVND (reference sequence). Deletions cut 10 bases from V and 0 bases from J, with 13 bases between. The CDR3 coding sequence is TGTGCCACCGCGGACAGAATCTCCTACGAGCAGTACTTC. It codes for CATADRISYEQYF.

The chain has TRBV28 and TRBJ2-5, with 9 positions matching TRBD1. The CDR3 is 15 amino acids. CDR1 and CDR2 (germline): MDHEN, SYDVKM. V dropped 4 bases and J dropped 5; count of bases not matched to a gene: 8. The CDR3 coding sequence is TGTGCCAGCAGTTCGACCAGGACAGGGGATGAGACCCAGTACTTC. Translated: CASSSTRTGDETQYF.

The chain couples TRBV6-1 to TRBJ2-5; no definite D call. Germline CDR1 and CDR2: MNHNS and SASEGT. CDR3 length equals 10 residues. V dropped 5 bases and J dropped 2 bases, with 0 bases sitting between them. In nucleotides, the CDR3 is TGTGCCAGCAGTCAAGAGACCCAGTACTTC. This codes for CASSQETQYF.

The chain has TRBV5-1 and TRBJ2-1; 13 bases match TRBD2. Unmatched junction bases numbered 22, after V lost 8 bases and J lost 8 bases. Looked up from germline, CDR1 is SGHRS and CDR2 is YFSETQ. This CDR3 has 19 residues. For the CDR3, the DNA is TGCGCCAGGAGGTTACCACTAGCGGGAGGGCTTTCCGGACCGGATGAGCAGTTCTTC. As protein: CARRLPLAGGLSGPDEQFF.

The gene calls are TRBV2 and TRBJ2-3; D call uncertain. The CDR3 is 16 amino acids. V was cut by 2 bases and J by 7 bases, with 19 bases left in between. Germline loops: CDR1 SNHLY, CDR2 FYNNEI. The CDR3 loop is CASSERAGSRRHTQYF. CDR3 nucleotide sequence: TGTGCCAGCAGTGAACGTGCTGGGTCCCGCCGGCATACGCAGTATTTT.

V and J are TRBV9 and TRBJ2-2; D uncertain. The V and J ends lost 3 bases and 0 bases respectively, with 12 bases between them. From germline, CDR1 is SGDLS and CDR2 YYNGEE. The CDR3 totals 16 residues. In DNA form, the CDR3 reads TGTGCCAGCAGCGAGATACTGAGACCGAACACCGGGGAGCTGTTTTTT. Protein: CASSEILRPNTGELFF.

This clone was seen a single time. The chain has TRBV7-3 and TRBJ2-1; the match to TRBD2 covers 9 bases. The germline V gene has CDR1 SGHTA and CDR2 FQGTGA. The V gene end was trimmed by 2 bases and the J gene end by 1 base; junction bases not matched to a gene: 3. The CDR3 runs to 16 residues. The CDR3 nucleotides are TGTGCCAGCAGCTTAGTGGCGGGAGGGTCCTACAATGAGCAGTTCTTC. Amino acid sequence: CASSLVAGGSYNEQFF.

The chain recombines TRBV7-7 with TRBJ1-1; D remains ambiguous. The CDR3 contains 13 residues. Germline values: CDR1 SSHAT, CDR2 FNYEAQ (reference sequence). Deletions cut 5 bases from V and 0 bases from J, with 7 bases between. The CDR3 DNA follows: TGTGCCAGCAGCCTCAGCCTGAACACTGAAGCTTTCTTT. This codes for CASSLSLNTEAFF.

The V and J genes are TRBV7-6 and TRBJ2-7; TRBD2 matches 7 bases. The germline CDR1 and CDR2 sequences are SGHVS and FNYEAQ. V was pared by 5 bases and J by 0 bases, with 7 bases of the junction left unmatched. This CDR3 has 15 amino acids. The CDR3 bases are TGTGCCAGCAGCGACCAAAGCGGGGACTCCTACGAGCAGTACTTC. This translates into CASSDQSGDSYEQYF.